A selection of T cell receptor beta chains follows, all from one sample in a study of T-cell reconstitution after alpha-beta-depleted transplantation in children. From the PCR reads, TCRdb called clonotypes with MiXCR, one entry per CDR3 protein. The sample has about 980,000 distinct CDR3 sequences, roughly 29% seen once. The specimen comprised PBMCs, mostly from graft donor cells, sampled 360 days after TCRalphabeta/CD19-depleted stem cell transplant. These receptor sequences come from a boy less than two years old who had a stem cell transplant for SCID, so the T cells may come from the graft donor. The CDR3 runs from the conserved cysteine through the conserved F or W. A D gene is named only where the DNA matches it firmly. Clone size appears in some rows only: once, few, many, or a class for an expanded clone.

abundance,d_gene,j_gene,v_gene,CDR3nt,CDR3aa
-,-,TRBJ2-3,TRBV5-1,TGCGCCAGCAGCTTGTCGGTGGGCGGCGCAGGAGATACGCAGTATTTT,CASSLSVGGAGDTQYF
-,TRBD1,TRBJ1-1,TRBV19,TGTGCCAGTAGTATAGTGGGTCCCGGGACAGGGAACACTGAAGCTTTCTTT,CASSIVGPGTGNTEAFF
few,TRBD2,TRBJ2-3,TRBV29-1,TGCAGCGTTGAAGCCGGACTAGCGGGGGGGCCCACAGATACGCAGTATTTT,CSVEAGLAGGPTDTQYF
-,-,TRBJ2-7,TRBV25-1,TGTGCCAGCAGTGAGTCCCCCCTCTACGAGCAGTACTTC,CASSESPLYEQYF
few,TRBD1,TRBJ2-5,TRBV20-1,TGCAGTGCTAGTCCCCCTGACAGGGGCGAGACCCAGTACTTC,CSASPPDRGETQYF
-,-,TRBJ2-3,TRBV6-2/TRBV6-3,TGTGCCAGCAGGATTGGCGGGGGCACAGATACGCAGTATTTT,CASRIGGGTDTQYF
few,-,TRBJ2-3,TRBV7-6,TGTGCCAGCAGCTTAGGGCCTAGCGATTGGCGAGATACGCAGTATTTT,CASSLGPSDWRDTQYF
-,TRBD1,TRBJ2-7,TRBV20-1,TGCAGTGCTAGAGGACCCCCAGGGGGTTTCTACGAGCAGTACTTC,CSARGPPGGFYEQYF
-,-,TRBJ1-1,TRBV6-5,TGTGCCAGCAGTTACTCATCGGGGGGCGCGATGAACACTGAAGCTTTCTTT,CASSYSSGGAMNTEAFF
few,TRBD2,TRBJ2-2,TRBV7-8,TGTGCCAGCAGCGTTCTAGCGGGGGGCTCACTCTTGGGCACCGGGGAGCTGTTTTTT,CASSVLAGGSLLGTGELFF
few,TRBD1,TRBJ1-1,TRBV12-3/TRBV12-4,TGTGCCAGCAGTTTACCCGGCCGGACAGGGGGCACTGAAGCTTTCTTT,CASSLPGRTGGTEAFF
-,-,TRBJ2-7,TRBV9,TGTGCCAGCAGCGTAGGAGGGACCACCTACGAGCAGTACTTC,CASSVGGTTYEQYF
few,TRBD1,TRBJ1-1,TRBV20-1,TGCAGTGCTAGAACGACAGGGACCAACACTGAAGCTTTCTTT,CSARTTGTNTEAFF
-,-,TRBJ2-7,TRBV9,TGTGCCAGCAGCGTGGGCTGGGGGACCGAGCAGTACTTC,CASSVGWGTEQYF
few,-,TRBJ2-1,TRBV15,TGTGCCACCAGCAGATCCTGGAACCGGGGGCTCAATGAGCAGTTCTTC,CATSRSWNRGLNEQFF
-,TRBD1,TRBJ2-7,TRBV25-1,TGTGCCAGCAGTGAAGGAGACAGGGTAGGAATCGAGCAGTACTTC,CASSEGDRVGIEQYF
-,-,TRBJ1-5,TRBV20-1,TGCAGTGCTAGAGAGCCGGGAGGTAACGGTCAGCCCCAGCATTTT,CSAREPGGNGQPQHF
few,TRBD2,TRBJ2-1,TRBV2,TGTGCCAGCATGGTTAGCGGGGGGGCCCGGGGAGAGCAGTTCTTC,CASMVSGGARGEQFF
-,-,TRBJ1-1,TRBV2,TGTGCCAGCAGCCCAAAATCAACAGGCTGGAGGTGGCTACGGACTGAAGCTTTCTTT,CASSPKSTGWRWLRTEAFF
few,TRBD1,TRBJ2-7,TRBV15,TGTGCCACCAGCAGCCCCCGGACAGGGCACTACGAGCAGTACTTC,CATSSPRTGHYEQYF
few,-,TRBJ1-2,TRBV7-8,TGTGCCAGCAGCCGCGGGCTGCCGGGTGGCTACACCTTC,CASSRGLPGGYTF
few,-,TRBJ1-3,TRBV9,TGTGCCAGCAGCGTAGACAGTTCTGGAAACACCATATATTTT,CASSVDSSGNTIYF
few,TRBD2,TRBJ2-3,TRBV20-1,TGCAGTGCTCTCCGCCCGTTTAGTAGCGGGGGGGCCGGGTCAGATACGCAGTATTTT,CSALRPFSSGGAGSDTQYF
few,-,TRBJ2-7,TRBV11-2,TGTGCCAGCAGCCCCCTATGGGGAGTGGGGTACGAGCAGTACTTC,CASSPLWGVGYEQYF
-,-,TRBJ2-3,TRBV20-1,TGCAGTGGAAGAGGACGTACAGCGGGCACAGATACGCAGTATTTT,CSGRGRTAGTDTQYF
many,-,TRBJ2-3,TRBV10-2,TGCGCCAGCACCCTGGCAGGGGCGAAGACTTCTAGCACAGATACGCAGTATTTT,CASTLAGAKTSSTDTQYF
-,-,TRBJ1-2,TRBV20-1,TGCAGTGCTAGGGACAGAACTAACTATGGCTACACCTTC,CSARDRTNYGYTF
once,-,TRBJ1-4,TRBV4-3,TGCGCCAGCAGCCAAGATCACGGGGATTTGGGGGGATCTAATGAAAAACTGTTTTTT,CASSQDHGDLGGSNEKLFF
-,TRBD1,TRBJ2-3,TRBV4-2,TGTGCCAGCAGCCCTACAGGGACAGCTTTTACAGATACGCAGTATTTT,CASSPTGTAFTDTQYF
-,TRBD2,TRBJ2-5,TRBV7-2,TGTGCCAGCAGCTTAAATAGTGGCCTAGCGGGGGAAGAGACCCAGTACTTC,CASSLNSGLAGEETQYF
-,-,TRBJ2-5,TRBV3-1,TGTGCCAGCGCCGACGGACTCTCATCCCAGGGGACCCAGTACTTC,CASADGLSSQGTQYF
few,TRBD1,TRBJ1-2,TRBV6-5,TGTGCCAGCACCCCGACAGGGAAGAACTATGGCTACACCTTC,CASTPTGKNYGYTF
few,TRBD1,TRBJ1-1,TRBV29-1,TGCAGCGTTGTGACAGGGACAAACACTGAAGCTTTCTTT,CSVVTGTNTEAFF
few,-,TRBJ2-3,TRBV20-1,TGCAGTGCTAGATCCTTGGGGTCCCTGAGCACAGATACGCAGTATTTT,CSARSLGSLSTDTQYF
few,-,TRBJ2-1,TRBV12-3/TRBV12-4,TGTGCCAGCAGTTTAGTATCGGGGGCCTACAATGAGCAGTTCTTC,CASSLVSGAYNEQFF
few,-,TRBJ2-2,TRBV29-1,TGCAGCGTTGAAGACAGATACACCGGGGAGCTGTTTTTT,CSVEDRYTGELFF
-,-,TRBJ1-2,TRBV7-8,TGTGCCAGCAGCTTCATTCAGGGGCCGACCTATGGCTACACCTTC,CASSFIQGPTYGYTF
-,-,TRBJ2-1,TRBV28,TGTGCCAGCAGTCCTCGTGGGCCCTTACCCAATGAGCAGTTCTTC,CASSPRGPLPNEQFF
few,-,TRBJ2-3,TRBV20-1,TGCAGTGCCCCGGACGGTCGGGATACGCAGTATTTT,CSAPDGRDTQYF
-,-,TRBJ2-5,TRBV5-1,TGCGCCAGCAGCAGCGGGGACAGACAAGAGACCCAGTACTTC,CASSSGDRQETQYF
-,-,TRBJ1-6,TRBV15,TGTGCCACCAGCAGCGAGAAAAGGGGACAACCGAATTCACCCCTCCACTTT,CATSSEKRGQPNSPLHF
few,-,TRBJ2-7,TRBV12-3/TRBV12-4,TGTGCCAGCAGTCACTTCGAGGACCGTTACGAGCAGTACTTC,CASSHFEDRYEQYF
-,-,TRBJ1-3,TRBV29-1,TGCAGCGTTCGCGGACACTCTGGAAACACCATATATTTT,CSVRGHSGNTIYF
few,-,TRBJ1-1,TRBV6-1,TGTGCCAGCGTCCAGGTCAGGGGACTACGGACCACTGAAGCTTTCTTT,CASVQVRGLRTTEAFF
-,-,TRBJ2-1,TRBV10-3,TGTGCCATCAGTGAGATGGGCAATGAGCAGTTCTTC,CAISEMGNEQFF
-,TRBD1,TRBJ2-7,TRBV4-1,TGCGCCAGCAGCCAAACGGACAGGGCCTACGAGCAGTACTTC,CASSQTDRAYEQYF